This T cell receptor beta chain was profiled in a study of T-cell memory formation after mild COVID-19. Study-level information: Clustering of TCRs was largely donor specific.

One entry per CDR3 protein, called by TCRdb with MiXCR from the 5' RACE reads. Among about 320,000 distinct CDR3 sequences listed, around 15% were seen once. Study-wide findings and caveats: Contracting clones, day 15 to 85, had balanced CD4/CD8, and later expanders favored CD4+.

The sample holds a few counts of this clonotype. Its target is not known. The sample comprised PBMCs or a T cell subset sorted from them (not recorded which). The sequence came from a man between 18 and 29 years old who had mild COVID-19 (a few samples of this study predate the infection). Cell type and time point are not known.

Here the CDR3 DNA reads TGTGCCAGCAGTTTACAAGTCGGAACGATTTACAATGAGCAGTTCTTC. It codes for CASSLQVGTIYNEQFF. The chain links TRBV27 to TRBJ2-1; D remains ambiguous. V lost 2 bases and J 4 bases, leaving 15 bases between the germline ends. Germline CDR1 is MNHEY and CDR2 is SMNVEV (reference sequence). CDR3 length equals 16 residues.